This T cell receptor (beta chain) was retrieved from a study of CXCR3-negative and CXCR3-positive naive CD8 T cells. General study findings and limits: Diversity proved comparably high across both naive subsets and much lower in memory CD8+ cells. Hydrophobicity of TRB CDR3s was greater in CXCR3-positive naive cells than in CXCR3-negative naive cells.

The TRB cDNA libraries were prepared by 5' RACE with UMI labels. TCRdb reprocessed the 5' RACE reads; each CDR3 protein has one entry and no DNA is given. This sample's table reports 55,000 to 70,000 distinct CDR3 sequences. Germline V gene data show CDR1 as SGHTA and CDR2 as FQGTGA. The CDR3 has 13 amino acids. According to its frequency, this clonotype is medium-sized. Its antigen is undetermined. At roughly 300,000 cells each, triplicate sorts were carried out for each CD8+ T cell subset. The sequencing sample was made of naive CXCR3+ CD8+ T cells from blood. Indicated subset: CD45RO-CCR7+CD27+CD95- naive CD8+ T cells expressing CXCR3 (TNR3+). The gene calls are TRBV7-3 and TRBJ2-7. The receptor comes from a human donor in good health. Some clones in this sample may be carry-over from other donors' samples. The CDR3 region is CASSPTSDYEQYF.